Listed here are 14 T cell receptor beta chains from one sample, sequenced in a study of OX40 agonist ivuxolimab in advanced cancers. Only in-frame clones appear in the TCRdb table, and some are missing; sequencing was by immunoSEQ multiplex PCR. The sample records 55,000 to 70,000 clones, more than 70% being singletons. The sequences come from CD4+ or CD8+ T cells sorted from blood, collected in a trial of the OX40 agonist ivuxolimab. Every receptor here comes from an adult with an advanced solid tumor such as melanoma, head and neck, liver or kidney cancer.

The rearrangement links TRBV27 to TRBJ2-3, with 8 nucleotides matching TRBD2. The CDR3 length is 16 residues. Germline assignment: CDR1 MNHEY and CDR2 SMNVEV (reference sequence). With 5 bases clipped from V and 3 bases from J, the junction kept 10 bases outside the gene matches. The CDR3 nucleotides read TGTGCCAGCAGTGCCAAGGGAGCGGGGGAGACAGATACGCAGTATTTT. Its protein is CASSAKGAGETDTQYF.

The V and J genes are TRBV12-2 and TRBJ2-2; TRBD1, the table's D call, lacks a check against the DNA. TRBV12-2 is classified as a pseudogene. CDR3 length: 16 residues. CDR3 in DNA: TGTGCAAGTCGCTTACGGATAACAGAGAACACCGGGGAGCTGTTTTTT. This sequence encodes CASRLRITENTGELFF.

The chain employs TRBV28 and TRBJ2-5; D gene ambiguous. The CDR3 length is 13 residues. The V end lost 5 bases, the J end lost 13 bases, and 20 bases lay between the germline ends. Germline CDR1 is MDHEN and CDR2 is SYDVKM. CDR3 coding DNA: TGTGCCAGCAGTCTAAGCGCCTCCGGAGCGAGGTACTTC. This gives the protein CASSLSASGARYF.

The chain links TRBV27 to TRBJ1-4; D is ambiguous. This CDR3 is built from 14 residues. Trimming cost V 3 bases and J 3 bases, with 8 bases left between them. CDR1 and CDR2 from the germline V gene are MNHEY and SMNVEV (reference sequence). The CDR3 protein is CASSLRQSNEKLFF. In nucleotides, the CDR3 is TGTGCCAGCAGTTTGAGGCAGTCTAATGAAAAACTGTTTTTT. Looking up the rest from reference TRBV27 and TRBJ1-4 gives the full variable domain: EAQVTQNPRYLITVTGKKLTVTCSQNMNHEYMSWYRQDPGLGLRQIYYSMNVEVTDKGDVPEGYKVSRKEKRNFPLILESPSPNQTSLYFCASSLRQSNEKLFFGSGTQLSVL.

The V gene is TRBV5-4, the J gene TRBJ2-3, with TRBD2 identical over 13 bases. The CDR3 is 15 residues long. Germline assignment: CDR1 SGHNT and CDR2 YYREEE (reference sequence). With V trimmed by 4 bases and J by 8 bases, 7 bases remained unmatched. CDR3 DNA sequence: TGTGCCAGCAGCCAACTAGCGGGGGGGCCCGGTACGCAGTATTTT. Its translation is CASSQLAGGPGTQYF.

The rearrangement uses TRBV9 and TRBJ2-7, with TRBD1 matching 7 bases. J was trimmed by 4 bases and V by 4 bases; bases with no gene match: 8. CDR3 length: 14 amino acids. Germline assignment: CDR1 SGDLS and CDR2 YYNGEE. The CDR3 sequence is CASSSGDRQYEQYF. The CDR3 DNA is TGTGCCAGCAGCTCTGGGGACAGACAATACGAGCAGTACTTC.

This chain links TRBV28 with TRBJ2-3, with D maybe TRBD1 (6 bases). Germline V lookup: CDR1 MDHEN, CDR2 SYDVKM. Trimming left V 8 bases short and J 2 bases short, with 11 bases between. The CDR3 runs 13 residues. The DNA of the CDR3 is TGTGCCAGCTCGGGACAATACACAGATACGCAGTATTTT. Protein sequence: CASSGQYTDTQYF.

The chain joins TRBV29-1 to TRBJ1-1, with D maybe TRBD1 (6 bases). There are 13 residues in the CDR3. Germline lookup yields CDR1 SQVTM and CDR2 ANQGSEA. V lost 5 bases and J lost 1, with 11 bases in between. The CDR3 region has the DNA TGCAGCGTTCGAAAAGGGGGGAACACTGAAGCTTTCTTT. Translated, it gives CSVRKGGNTEAFF.

The chain employs TRBV4-2 and TRBJ2-5; 7 bases map to TRBD2. The V and J ends lost 9 bases and 4 bases, in that order; junction bases with no gene match: 11. Germline-derived CDR1 and CDR2 are LGHNA and YNFKEQ. The CDR3 totals 14 residues. DNA for the CDR3: TGTGCCAGACAAGCGGGGTCGGGTGTAGAGACCCAGTACTTC. This sequence encodes CARQAGSGVETQYF.

This chain joins TRBV2 and TRBJ2-7, with no clear D. Per the germline V gene, CDR1 is SNHLY and CDR2 is FYNNEI. V lost 8 bases and J lost 3, with 11 bases in between. The CDR3 totals 12 residues. The CDR3 region has the DNA TGTGCCAGCTCGGCAAACAACTACGAGCAGTACTTC. This translates into CASSANNYEQYF.

V is TRBV5-1 and J is TRBJ2-1, with 8 bases identical to TRBD2. Germline values: CDR1 SGHRS, CDR2 YFSETQ. The CDR3 loop spans 15 amino acids. Trimming took 4 bases from V and 4 from J; bases not matched to a gene: 7. The CDR3 DNA reads TGCGCCAGCAGCCCTGAGAGCGGGGGATACAATGAGCAGTTCTTC. Translation: CASSPESGGYNEQFF. Variable domain in full (rest from reference TRBV5-1 and TRBJ2-1): KAGVTQTPRYLIKTRGQQVTLSCSPISGHRSVSWYQQTPGQGLQFLFEYFSETQRNKGNFPGRFSGRQFSNSRSEMNVSTLELGDSALYLCASSPESGGYNEQFFGPGTRLTVL.

The gene calls are TRBV19 and TRBJ1-2; 7 bases map to TRBD1. The length of the CDR3 is 16 residues. V lost 3 bases, J lost 4 bases, and 11 bases stayed unmatched. CDR1 LNHDA and CDR2 SQIVND come from the germline V gene (reference sequence). The CDR3: CASSMDRQGSLYGYTF. The CDR3 DNA is TGTGCCAGTAGTATGGATAGACAGGGATCCCTCTATGGCTACACCTTC.

V and J are TRBV7-2 and TRBJ1-5, with D possibly TRBD1 on 5 matching bases. The CDR3 is 12 residues long. The ends were cut back, 1 base at V and 9 bases at J, with 7 bases in the middle. Germline V gene sequence: CDR1 SGHTA, CDR2 FQGNSA. DNA for the CDR3: TGTGCCAGCAGCTTAGAGAGGGGGCCCCAGCATTTT. Protein sequence: CASSLERGPQHF.

The chain has TRBV7-3 and TRBJ2-5; 13 bases line up with TRBD2. After removal of 5 bases from V and 2 bases from J, the junction contained 2 bases not matched to a gene. Germline V gives CDR1 SGHTA, CDR2 FQGTGA. The CDR3 consists of 15 residues. CDR3 sequence: CASSLTSGGQETQYF. The CDR3 DNA reads TGTGCCAGCAGCCTGACTAGCGGGGGGCAAGAGACCCAGTACTTC.